The 28 T cell receptor beta chains below come from one sample, sequenced in a study of blood T cell repertoires in COVID-19. The repertoire was sequenced with immunoSEQ multiplex PCR; TCRdb's copy has only in-frame clones and lacks some. The sample records under 130,000 clones, roughly 82% being singletons. The specimen sequenced was peripheral blood. These receptors all come from a human donor in a cohort sampled during active COVID-19.

The V gene is TRBV7-2, the J gene TRBJ2-3; D uncertain. This CDR3 has 12 amino acids. Germline lookup yields CDR1 SGHTA and CDR2 FQGNSA. V was pared by 1 base and J by 7 bases, with 6 bases between. The CDR3 nucleotides read TGTGCCAGCAGCTTAGACAGTAATACGCAGTATTTT. Its protein is CASSLDSNTQYF.

The genes are TRBV4-2 and TRBJ1-2, with D perhaps matching TRBD1 (5 bases). CDR1 is LGHNA and CDR2 is YNFKEQ in the germline V gene. The germline V and J ends were trimmed by 3 bases and 4 bases, with 21 bases remaining between them. The CDR3 consists of 17 residues. CDR3 protein: CASSHPNLLRQGYGYTF. The CDR3 coding sequence is TGTGCCAGCAGCCATCCCAACCTCCTTCGGCAGGGCTATGGCTACACCTTC.

This chain connects TRBV6-5 to TRBJ2-3, with no clear D. Germline V gives CDR1 MNHEY, CDR2 SVGAGI. This CDR3 has 15 amino acids. Trimming took 3 bases from V and 1 from J, leaving 11 bases between them. The CDR3 nucleotides are TGTGCCAGCAGTTATCGATCCGCAGGCACAGATACGCAGTATTTT. Protein product: CASSYRSAGTDTQYF.

The chain carries TRBV5-1 and TRBJ1-3; D unresolved. CDR1 is SGHRS and CDR2 is YFSETQ in the germline V gene. V was cut by 5 bases and J by 2 bases, with 17 bases left in between. There are 16 residues in the CDR3. The CDR3: CASSPRIGPTGNTIYF. The CDR3 DNA sequence: TGCGCCAGCAGTCCCAGAATTGGGCCGACTGGAAACACCATATATTTT.

This clone is termed medium-sized (0.01 to 0.1%). The rearrangement links TRBV30 to TRBJ1-1, with D perhaps TRBD1 (5 bases). Trimming shortened V by 5 bases and J by 1 base, and 14 bases separated the two germline ends. The CDR3 has 14 amino acids. From germline, CDR1 is GTSNPN and CDR2 SVGIG (reference sequence). CDR3 bases: TGTGCCTGGGGGGGTGAAGGGGCGAACACTGAAGCTTTCTTT. Its translation: CAWGGEGANTEAFF.

This clone has a single count. The V call is TRBV5-1, the J call TRBJ1-1, with D tentatively TRBD1 (5 bases). The CDR3 runs 14 residues. Trimming took 4 bases from V and 7 from J, leaving 17 bases between them. CDR1 is SGHRS and CDR2 is YFSETQ in the germline V gene. The CDR3 loop is CASSGGTLVGEAFF. The CDR3, as DNA: TGCGCCAGCAGCGGGGGGACTCTCGTGGGTGAAGCTTTCTTT.

In this sample, this clone turned up a few times. The rearrangement joins TRBV27 to TRBJ1-1, with D possibly being TRBD1 (5 bases). This CDR3 is 14 amino acids long. V was cut by 6 bases and J by 0 bases, with 11 bases left in between. The germline V gene encodes CDR1 MNHEY and CDR2 SMNVEV (reference sequence). The CDR3 DNA reads as TGTGCCAGCAGGTACAAGGGGATGAACACTGAAGCTTTCTTT. Translating gives CASRYKGMNTEAFF.

The chain employs TRBV2 and TRBJ1-2; D unresolved. Trimming took off 3 bases at V and 4 bases at J, with 12 bases between the two ends. Per the germline V gene, CDR1 is SNHLY and CDR2 is FYNNEI. The length of the CDR3 is 14 residues. CDR3: CASSERGGIYGYTF. The CDR3 DNA reads as TGTGCCAGCAGTGAGCGCGGAGGAATCTATGGCTACACCTTC.

This clone was recorded only once. The rearrangement uses TRBV19 and TRBJ1-2; D may be TRBD1 (6 bases). The V end was cut by 7 bases, the J end by 1 base, with 16 bases between. Germline-derived CDR1 and CDR2 are LNHDA and SQIVND (reference sequence). The CDR3 is made up of 15 amino acids. As DNA, the CDR3 is TGTGCCAGTACCCCGATGCGGGGGCTTAACTATGGCTACACCTTC. It yields the protein CASTPMRGLNYGYTF.

Of note for this clone: Compared with germline, one end of the junction differs, possibly owing to a read error. This sequence joins TRBV5-1 and TRBJ1-2; 9 positions agree with TRBD1. Germline CDR1 is SGHRS and CDR2 is YFSETQ. The CDR3 runs to 15 residues. The CDR3 sequence: CATSEQGAVGYGYTF. The CDR3 DNA reads TGCGCCACCAGCGAACAGGGGGCGGTAGGCTATGGCTACACCTTC.

This clone was seen a few times. The gene calls are TRBV5-1 and TRBJ1-2; D is possibly TRBD1 (5 bases). V was shortened by 5 bases and J by 4 bases, with 12 bases between the two germline ends. Germline-derived CDR1 and CDR2 are SGHRS and YFSETQ. The length of the CDR3 is 13 residues. The CDR3 nucleotides are TGCGCCAGCAGGGACATCGGTGGCTATGGCTACACCTTC. Residues: CASRDIGGYGYTF.

The chain combines TRBV10-3 with TRBJ1-2, with 7 bases that match TRBD1. The junction had 8 bases not matched to a gene; V was cut back by 4 bases and J by 0 bases. Germline CDR1 and CDR2: ENHRY and SYGVKD. The CDR3 is 16 residues long. The CDR3: CAISAATGLANYGYTF. The CDR3 DNA is TGTGCCATCAGTGCAGCGACAGGGCTAGCTAACTATGGCTACACCTTC.

The chain employs TRBV19 and TRBJ2-2; TRBD1 agrees at 8 bases. Unmatched junction bases numbered 3, after V lost 5 bases and J lost 1 base. The CDR3 is made up of 15 amino acids. CDR1 and CDR2 from the germline V gene are LNHDA and SQIVND (reference sequence). The CDR3 coding sequence is TGTGCCAGTAGTGTGACAGGGGTGAACACCGGGGAGCTGTTTTTT. Translation: CASSVTGVNTGELFF.

The chain has TRBV2 and TRBJ2-7; TRBD2 matches 9 bases. Per the germline V gene, CDR1 is SNHLY and CDR2 is FYNNEI. The CDR3 extends over 14 amino acids. V lost 7 bases, J lost 3 bases, and 7 bases stayed unmatched. The CDR3 region has the DNA TGTGCCAGCACCCCCTGGCGGGGGGGCTACGAGCAGTACTTC. Encoded protein: CASTPWRGGYEQYF. The variable domain in full, with the rest retrieved from reference TRBV2 and TRBJ2-7, is EPEVTQTPSHQVTQMGQEVILRCVPISNHLYFYWYRQILGQKVEFLVSFYNNEISEKSEIFDDQFSVERPDGSNFTLKIRSTKLEDSAMYFCASTPWRGGYEQYFGPGTRLTVT.

The J gene is TRBJ1-4, the V gene TRBV6-6; D is perhaps TRBD1 (5 bases). The CDR3 covers 14 residues. Germline V CDR1 and CDR2: MNHNY, SVGAGI (reference sequence). Trimming took off 7 bases at V and 4 bases at J, with 13 bases between the two ends. Here the CDR3 DNA reads TGTGCCAGCAACCAGGGCTGGGGTAATGAAAAACTGTTTTTT. This codes for CASNQGWGNEKLFF.

The genes are TRBV6-2 or TRBV6-3 and TRBJ2-5; weak D call: TRBD1 (6 bases). Trimming left V 5 bases short and J 4 bases short, with 20 bases between. CDR1 is MNHEY and CDR2 is SVGEGT in the germline V gene. The CDR3 spans 16 residues. CDR3 bases: TGTGCCAGCAGTCGAACCCTTAACTCAGGGGTAGAGACCCAGTACTTC. Protein sequence: CASSRTLNSGVETQYF.

In this sample, this clone turned up once. The rearrangement joins TRBV4-1 to TRBJ1-6; 9 bases fit TRBD1. After removal of 1 base from V and 9 bases from J, the junction contained 10 bases not matched to a gene. The V gene's germline CDR1 is MGHRA and CDR2 YSYEKL. This CDR3 comprises 17 residues. The CDR3 DNA follows: TGCGCCAGCAGCCAAGCGATCTCGGGACAGGGAGGTTCACCCCTCCACTTT. Translating gives CASSQAISGQGGSPLHF.

This clone occurred once. The chain is built from TRBV11-2 and TRBJ2-3, with D possibly matching TRBD1 (5 bases). Trimming removed 0 bases at V and 0 bases at J, with 10 bases between. Germline CDR1 SGHAT, CDR2 FQNNGV. The CDR3 has 16 amino acids. CDR3 region: CASSLDDSLSTDTQYF. CDR3 in DNA: TGTGCCAGCAGCTTAGATGACAGCCTTAGCACAGATACGCAGTATTTT.

This chain uses TRBV7-8 with TRBJ1-2; possible D gene TRBD1, 6 bases. Germline V gives CDR1 SGHVS, CDR2 FQNEAQ. Trimming cost V 6 bases and J 0 bases, with 17 bases left between them. The CDR3 is 16 residues long. The CDR3 loop is CASSGGRPTANYGYTF. CDR3 DNA sequence: TGTGCCAGCAGTGGGGGCAGGCCAACAGCTAACTATGGCTACACCTTC. The variable domain in full, with the rest retrieved from reference TRBV7-8 and TRBJ1-2, is GAGVSQSPRYKVAKRGQDVALRCDPISGHVSLFWYQQALGQGPEFLTYFQNEAQLDKSGLPSDRFFAERPEGSVSTLKIQRTQQEDSAVYLCASSGGRPTANYGYTFGSGTRLTVV.

A note on this clone: The same CDR3 arises from other DNA sequences in this sample as well. The CDR3 spells CASRTGTNYGYTF. In DNA form, the CDR3 reads TGTGCCAGCAGGACCGGGACAAACTATGGCTACACCTTC. The V gene is TRBV6-5, the J gene TRBJ1-2, with D perhaps matching TRBD1 (6 bases). Per germline, CDR1 MNHEY and CDR2 SVGAGI. V was cut by 6 bases and J by 2 bases, with 10 bases left in between. The length of the CDR3 is 13 residues.

The rearrangement links TRBV19 to TRBJ1-2; 11 bases match TRBD1. The germline gives CDR1 LNHDA, CDR2 SQIVND (reference sequence). J gave up 5 bases and V 6 bases, and 14 bases lay outside the gene matches. The CDR3 runs 17 residues. The CDR3 spells CASSSFRGTGGRYGYTF. The DNA for the CDR3 is TGTGCCAGTAGCTCCTTCCGGGGGACAGGGGGAAGGTATGGCTACACCTTC.

This clone was found a few times. The rearrangement uses TRBV19 and TRBJ1-2; 7 positions match TRBD1. Germline lookup yields CDR1 LNHDA and CDR2 SQIVND (reference sequence). J was trimmed by 4 bases and V by 7 bases; bases with no gene match: 9. CDR3 length: 14 amino acids. CDR3 region: CASKLQGISYGYTF. CDR3 DNA: TGTGCCAGTAAATTACAGGGGATTTCCTATGGCTACACCTTC.

The V call is TRBV7-8, the J call TRBJ2-1; TRBD2 is a possible D gene (5 bases). Trimming took 3 bases from V and 8 from J, leaving 14 bases between them. Germline-derived CDR1 and CDR2 are SGHVS and FQNEAQ. This CDR3 comprises 14 residues. In DNA form, the CDR3 reads TGTGCCAGCAGCTTCGAGGGTTATAGGCATGAGCAGTTCTTC. Translation: CASSFEGYRHEQFF.

The rearrangement links TRBV18 to TRBJ1-5; D call uncertain. The CDR3 runs to 12 residues. The germline gives CDR1 KGHSH, CDR2 LQKENI. V lost 6 bases, J lost 9 bases, and 12 bases lay in between. CDR3 in amino acids: CASSLDEGPQHF. CDR3 nucleotides: TGTGCCAGCTCCCTGGATGAGGGGCCCCAGCATTTT.

This rearrangement joins TRBV7-2 to TRBJ2-7, with D possibly matching TRBD1 (6 bases). Trimming took 0 bases from V and 2 from J, leaving 29 bases between them. The germline gives CDR1 SGHTA, CDR2 FQGNSA. CDR3 length: 21 residues. CDR3 nucleotide sequence: TGTGCCAGCAGCTTAGCTCCGAGTTTTTTGGAAGGGACAACCCGCCCCTACGAGCAGTACTTC. Its protein product is CASSLAPSFLEGTTRPYEQYF.

V and J are TRBV2 and TRBJ2-4, with D possibly TRBD2 on 6 matching bases. The V end was cut by 2 bases, the J end by 11 bases, with 19 bases between. Per germline, CDR1 SNHLY and CDR2 FYNNEI. The CDR3 contains 15 residues. CDR3 nucleotides: TGTGCCAGCAGTGAATGGGGGGACGCAAAAACACTTCAGTACTTC. It translates to CASSEWGDAKTLQYF.

The chain uses TRBV2 and TRBJ2-3; 9 bases map to TRBD2. Germline values: CDR1 SNHLY, CDR2 FYNNEI. This CDR3 comprises 14 residues. V lost 11 bases to trimming and J lost 1 base; unmatched junction nucleotides: 7. The CDR3 loop is CASRGGGGTDTQYF. The CDR3 DNA follows: TGTGCCTCCAGGGGCGGGGGGGGCACAGATACGCAGTATTTT.

The chain links TRBV18 to TRBJ2-5, with 11 bases aligning to TRBD2. Germline trimming cut 3 bases from V and 2 bases from J; bases unmatched to any gene: 5. CDR1 is KGHSH, CDR2 LQKENI, per germline. CDR3 length: 16 amino acids. The CDR3 loop reads CASSPLAGGTQETQYF. In DNA, the CDR3 is TGTGCCAGCTCACCTCTAGCGGGGGGAACACAAGAGACCCAGTACTTC. Variable domain in full (rest from reference TRBV18 and TRBJ2-5): NAGVMQNPRHLVRRRGQEARLRCSPMKGHSHVYWYRQLPEEGLKFMVYLQKENIIDESGMPKERFSAEFPKEGPSILRIQQVVRGDSAAYFCASSPLAGGTQETQYFGPGTRLLVL.